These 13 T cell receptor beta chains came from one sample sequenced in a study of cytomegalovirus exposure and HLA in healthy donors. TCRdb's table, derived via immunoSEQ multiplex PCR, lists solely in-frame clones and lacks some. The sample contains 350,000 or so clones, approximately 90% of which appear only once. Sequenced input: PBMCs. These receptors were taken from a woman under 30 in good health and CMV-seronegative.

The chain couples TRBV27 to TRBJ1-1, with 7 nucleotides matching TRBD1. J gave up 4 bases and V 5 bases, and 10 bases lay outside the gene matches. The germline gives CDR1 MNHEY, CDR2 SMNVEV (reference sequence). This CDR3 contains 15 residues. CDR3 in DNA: TGTGCCAGCAGTCGAGACAGGGTTGTTGGCACTGAAGCTTTCTTT. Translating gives CASSRDRVVGTEAFF.

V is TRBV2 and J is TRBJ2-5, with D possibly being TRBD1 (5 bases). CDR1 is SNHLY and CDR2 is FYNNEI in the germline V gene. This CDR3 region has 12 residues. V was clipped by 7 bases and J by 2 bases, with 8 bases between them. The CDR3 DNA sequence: TGTGCCAGCAACAGGTTACAAGAGACCCAGTACTTC. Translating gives CASNRLQETQYF.

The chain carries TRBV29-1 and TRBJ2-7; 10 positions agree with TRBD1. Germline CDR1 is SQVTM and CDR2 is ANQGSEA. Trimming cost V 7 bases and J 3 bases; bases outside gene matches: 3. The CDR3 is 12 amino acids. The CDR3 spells CSAGTGVYEQYF. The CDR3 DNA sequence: TGCAGCGCCGGGACAGGGGTCTACGAGCAGTACTTC.

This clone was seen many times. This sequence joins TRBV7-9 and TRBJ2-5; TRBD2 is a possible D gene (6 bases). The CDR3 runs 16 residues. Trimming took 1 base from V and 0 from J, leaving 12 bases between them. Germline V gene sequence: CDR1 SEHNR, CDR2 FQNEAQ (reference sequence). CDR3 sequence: CASSLDPRGYQETQYF. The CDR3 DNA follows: TGTGCCAGCAGCTTAGACCCACGGGGGTACCAAGAGACCCAGTACTTC.

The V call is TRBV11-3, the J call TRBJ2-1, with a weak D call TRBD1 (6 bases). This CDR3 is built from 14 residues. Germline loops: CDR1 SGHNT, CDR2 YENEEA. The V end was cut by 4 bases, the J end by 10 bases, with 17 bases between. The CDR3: CASSSASPQGEQFF. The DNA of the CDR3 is TGTGCCAGCAGCTCTGCCAGCCCGCAGGGGGAGCAGTTCTTC.

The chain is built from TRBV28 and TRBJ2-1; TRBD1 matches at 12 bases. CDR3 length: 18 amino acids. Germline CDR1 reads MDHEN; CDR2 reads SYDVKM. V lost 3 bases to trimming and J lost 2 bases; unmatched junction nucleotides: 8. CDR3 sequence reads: CASSFPGTGGDTYNEQFF. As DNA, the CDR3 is TGTGCCAGCAGTTTCCCCGGGACAGGGGGCGATACCTACAATGAGCAGTTCTTC.

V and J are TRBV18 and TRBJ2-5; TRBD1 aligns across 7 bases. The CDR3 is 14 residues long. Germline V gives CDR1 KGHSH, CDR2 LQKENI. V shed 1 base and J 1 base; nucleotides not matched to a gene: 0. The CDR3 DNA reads TGTGCCAGCTCACCACAGGGGGCCCAAGAGACCCAGTACTTC. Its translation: CASSPQGAQETQYF.

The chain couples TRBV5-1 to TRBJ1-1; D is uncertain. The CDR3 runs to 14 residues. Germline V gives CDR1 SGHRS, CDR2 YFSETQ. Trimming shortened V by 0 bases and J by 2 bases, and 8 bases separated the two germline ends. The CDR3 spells CASSLGSVNTEAFF. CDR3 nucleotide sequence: TGCGCCAGCAGCTTGGGCTCGGTAAACACTGAAGCTTTCTTT. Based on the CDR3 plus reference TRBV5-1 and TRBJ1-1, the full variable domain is KAGVTQTPRYLIKTRGQQVTLSCSPISGHRSVSWYQQTPGQGLQFLFEYFSETQRNKGNFPGRFSGRQFSNSRSEMNVSTLELGDSALYLCASSLGSVNTEAFFGQGTRLTVV.

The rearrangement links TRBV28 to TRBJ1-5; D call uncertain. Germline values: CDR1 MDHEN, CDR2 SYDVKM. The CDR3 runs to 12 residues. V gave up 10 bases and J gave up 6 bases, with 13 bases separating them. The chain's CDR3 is CATRGVLQPQHF. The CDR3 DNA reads TGTGCCACTCGGGGTGTTCTTCAGCCCCAGCATTTT. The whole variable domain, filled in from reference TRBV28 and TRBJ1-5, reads DVKVTQSSRYLVKRTGEKVFLECVQDMDHENMFWYRQDPGLGLRLIYFSYDVKMKEKGDIPEGYSVSREKKERFSLILESASTNQTSMYLCATRGVLQPQHFGDGTRLSIL.

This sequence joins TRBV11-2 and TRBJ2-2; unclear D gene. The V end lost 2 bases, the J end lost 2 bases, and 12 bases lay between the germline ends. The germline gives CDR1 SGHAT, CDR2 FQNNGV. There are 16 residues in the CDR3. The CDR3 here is CASSLIGQENTGELFF. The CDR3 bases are TGTGCCAGCAGCTTAATTGGCCAGGAAAACACCGGGGAGCTGTTTTTT.

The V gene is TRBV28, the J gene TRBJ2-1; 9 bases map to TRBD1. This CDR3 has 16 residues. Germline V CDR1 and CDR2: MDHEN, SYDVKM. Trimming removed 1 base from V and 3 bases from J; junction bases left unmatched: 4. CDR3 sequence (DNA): TGTGCCAGCAGTTTATTTGGACAGGGGCGCTACAATGAGCAGTTCTTC. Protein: CASSLFGQGRYNEQFF.

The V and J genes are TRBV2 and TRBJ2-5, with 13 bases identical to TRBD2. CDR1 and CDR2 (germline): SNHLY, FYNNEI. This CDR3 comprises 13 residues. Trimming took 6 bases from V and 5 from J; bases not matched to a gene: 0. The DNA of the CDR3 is TGTGCCAGCAGACTAGCGGGAGGGGAGACCCAGTACTTC. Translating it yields CASRLAGGETQYF.

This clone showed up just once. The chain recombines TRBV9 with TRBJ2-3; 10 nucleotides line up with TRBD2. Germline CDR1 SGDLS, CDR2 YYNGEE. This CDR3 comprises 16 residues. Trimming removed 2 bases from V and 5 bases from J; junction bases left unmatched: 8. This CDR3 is CASSVPLAGEVDTQYF. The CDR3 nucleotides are TGTGCCAGCAGCGTCCCCCTAGCGGGAGAGGTAGATACGCAGTATTTT.